The rows below give T cell receptor beta chains drawn from one sample of a study of Graves' ophthalmopathy and Graves' hyperthyroidism. TCRdb redid the calling of the multiplex PCR reads with MiXCR, one entry per CDR3 protein. The repertoire has 620,000 or so distinct CDR3 sequences, over 20% of them found once; the top ten carry roughly 7.4%. The sample taken for sequencing was peripheral blood. These TCRs come from a woman aged 18-29 years with stable Graves' hyperthyroidism. Some clones in this sample may be carry-over from other donors' samples. Each CDR3 is given with its conserved first and last residue. Fields, in order: V gene, clone size, J gene, D gene, CDR3 protein, CDR3 DNA. D genes are given only for firm matches. Clone size is stated in some rows and not others, as once, few, many or a class when expanded.

TRBV29-1	NA	TRBJ1-3	NA	CSSLAGSGNTIYF	TGCAGTTCACTTGCGGGTTCTGGAAACACCATATATTTT
TRBV4-1	few	TRBJ2-2	NA	CASSQVSRSGELFF	TGCGCCAGCAGCCAAGTCTCTAGGTCTGGGGAGCTGTTTTTT
TRBV19	many	TRBJ2-5	NA	CASMGPYQETQYF	TGTGCCAGTATGGGACCTTACCAAGAGACCCAGTACTTC
TRBV12-3/TRBV12-4	many	TRBJ1-2	NA	CASSLSPLGGNYGYTF	TGTGCCAGCAGTTTAAGTCCCCTGGGGGGCAACTATGGCTACACCTTC
TRBV2	NA	TRBJ1-2	NA	CASSGTETSYGYTF	TGTGCCAGCAGTGGGACAGAGACATCCTATGGCTACACCTTC
TRBV4-2	many	TRBJ2-5	NA	CASSQDLSVGETQYF	TGTGCCAGCAGCCAAGATTTGTCCGTGGGGGAGACCCAGTACTTC
TRBV28	many	TRBJ2-7	TRBD1	CASSPLGQGASYEQYF	TGTGCCAGCAGTCCTCTTGGACAGGGGGCTTCCTACGAGCAGTACTTC
TRBV12-3/TRBV12-4	many	TRBJ2-2	TRBD1	CASSPRTGRPNTGELFF	TGTGCCAGCAGTCCCAGGACAGGGCGGCCGAACACCGGGGAGCTGTTTTTT
TRBV5-6	few	TRBJ2-7	NA	CASSLRADYEQYF	TGTGCCAGCAGCTTGAGGGCAGACTACGAGCAGTACTTC
TRBV5-6	few	TRBJ1-5	NA	CASSLRSRNQPQHF	TGTGCCAGCAGCTTAAGGTCGCGCAATCAGCCCCAGCATTTT
TRBV12-3/TRBV12-4	many	TRBJ1-1	NA	CASSFIRARDTEAFF	TGTGCCAGCAGTTTTATCCGGGCCAGGGACACTGAAGCTTTCTTT